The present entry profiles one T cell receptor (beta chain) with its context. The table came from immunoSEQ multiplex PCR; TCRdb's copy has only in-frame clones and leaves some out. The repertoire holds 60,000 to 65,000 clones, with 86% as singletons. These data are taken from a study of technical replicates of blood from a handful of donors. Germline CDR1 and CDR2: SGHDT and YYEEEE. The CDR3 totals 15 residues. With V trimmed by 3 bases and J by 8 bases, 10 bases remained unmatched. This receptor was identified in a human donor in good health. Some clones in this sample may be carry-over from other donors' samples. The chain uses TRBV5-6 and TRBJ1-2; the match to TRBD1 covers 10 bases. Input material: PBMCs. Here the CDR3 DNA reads TGTGCCAGCAGCTCCGACAGGGGGCTGTTCTCGGGCTACACCTTC. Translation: CASSSDRGLFSGYTF.